This record looks at one T cell receptor beta chain sequence and its context. This entry belongs to a study of T cells in Graves' hyperthyroidism and ophthalmopathy. Germline-derived CDR1 and CDR2 are SNHLY and FYNNEI. The CDR3 loop spans 13 amino acids. Trimming removed 3 bases at V and 3 bases at J, with 3 bases between. Graves' hyperthyroidism is called stable when ophthalmopathy does not progress within 18 months. Clinical symptoms, serum thyroxine, TRAb, thyroid ultrasound and orbital computed tomography informed diagnoses. Amplified regions were TCR beta CDR3 sequences from RNA transcripts. Carried out on the TCR CDR3, a first-round RT-PCR used the HTBI primer set. MiXCR was run by TCRdb on the multiplex PCR reads, yielding one entry per CDR3 protein. The sample records 750,000 to 900,000 distinct CDR3 sequences, over 35% being singletons.

V gene TRBV2 combines with J gene TRBJ2-6, with D uncertain. The sequence was obtained from a man between 18 and 35 years old with Graves' hyperthyroidism. The specimen was blood. The CDR3 region has the DNA TGTGCCAGCAGTGACGATGGGGCCAACGTCCTGACTTTC. Translating gives CASSDDGANVLTF.